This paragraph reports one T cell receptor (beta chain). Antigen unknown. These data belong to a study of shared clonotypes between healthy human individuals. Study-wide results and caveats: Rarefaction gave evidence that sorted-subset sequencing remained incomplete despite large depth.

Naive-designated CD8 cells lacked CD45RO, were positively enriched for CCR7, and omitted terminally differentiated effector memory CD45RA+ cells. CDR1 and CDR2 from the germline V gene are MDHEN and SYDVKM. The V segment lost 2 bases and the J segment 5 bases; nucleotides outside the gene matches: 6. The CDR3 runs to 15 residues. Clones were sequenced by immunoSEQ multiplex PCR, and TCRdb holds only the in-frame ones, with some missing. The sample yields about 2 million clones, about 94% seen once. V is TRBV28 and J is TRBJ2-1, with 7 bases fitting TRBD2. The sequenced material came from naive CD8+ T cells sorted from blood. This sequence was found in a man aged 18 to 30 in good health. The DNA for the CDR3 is TGTGCCAGCAGTTTAAGCGGGGTGGGAGACAATGAGCAGTTCTTC. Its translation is CASSLSGVGDNEQFF.